The TCR beta chain under discussion was sequenced for a study of blood T cell repertoires in COVID-19. Across the whole study: Sites across the United States, Italy and Spain contributed samples from acute and convalescent COVID-19. Nucleic acid was either cDNA or gDNA, and it came from T cells, B-cell-depleted T cells, or PBMCs.

CDR1 is KGHSH and CDR2 is LQKENI in the germline V gene. The germline V and J ends were trimmed by 0 bases and 8 bases, with 10 bases remaining between them. CDR3 length equals 13 residues. As concerns this clone: Other DNA sequences in the sample encode the same CDR3.

In the study's own analysis: Amplified reference gene primers provided the basis for estimating nucleated cell counts. Libraries were prepared by immunoSEQ multiplex PCR; TCRdb keeps only in-frame clonotypes and omits some of them. From that table come the V and J calls and clone size; the DNA was used to work out D and trimming. The sample has around 100,000 clones, 65% to 85% seen once; the top ten hold nearly 0.85%. The clonotype comes from a woman aged 70-85 years with acute or convalescent COVID-19. This chain uses TRBV18 with TRBJ1-2; the D gene is possibly TRBD1 (5 bases). Sequencing input: peripheral blood. CDR3 protein: CASSPPQGGGYTF. CDR3 DNA: TGTGCCAGCTCACCACCGCAGGGTGGGGGCTACACCTTC.